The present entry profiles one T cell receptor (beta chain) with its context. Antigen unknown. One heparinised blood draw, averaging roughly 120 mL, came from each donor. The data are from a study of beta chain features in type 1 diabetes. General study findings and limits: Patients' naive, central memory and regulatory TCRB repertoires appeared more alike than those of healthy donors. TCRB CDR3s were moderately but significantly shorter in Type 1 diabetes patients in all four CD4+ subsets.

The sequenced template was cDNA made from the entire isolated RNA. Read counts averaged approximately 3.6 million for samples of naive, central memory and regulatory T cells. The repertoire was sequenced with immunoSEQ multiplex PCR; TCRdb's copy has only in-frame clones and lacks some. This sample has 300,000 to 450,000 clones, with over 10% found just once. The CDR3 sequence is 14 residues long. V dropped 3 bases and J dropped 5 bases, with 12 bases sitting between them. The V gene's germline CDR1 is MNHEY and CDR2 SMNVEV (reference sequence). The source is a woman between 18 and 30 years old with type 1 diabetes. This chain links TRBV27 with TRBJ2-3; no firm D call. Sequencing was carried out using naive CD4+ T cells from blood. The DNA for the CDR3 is TGTGCCAGCAGTTTGACGAGGAGTGAAGATACGCAGTATTTT. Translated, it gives CASSLTRSEDTQYF.